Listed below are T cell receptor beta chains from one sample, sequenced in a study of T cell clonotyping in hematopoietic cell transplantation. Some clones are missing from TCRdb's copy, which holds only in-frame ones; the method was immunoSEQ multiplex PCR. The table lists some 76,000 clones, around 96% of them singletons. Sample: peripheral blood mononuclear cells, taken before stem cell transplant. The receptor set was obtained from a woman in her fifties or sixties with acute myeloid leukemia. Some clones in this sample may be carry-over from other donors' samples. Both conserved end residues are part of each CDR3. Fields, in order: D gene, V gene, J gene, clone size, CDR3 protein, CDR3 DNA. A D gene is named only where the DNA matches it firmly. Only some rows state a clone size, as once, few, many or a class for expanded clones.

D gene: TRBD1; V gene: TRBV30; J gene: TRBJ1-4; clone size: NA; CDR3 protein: CAWMVRDRNEKLFF; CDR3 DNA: TGTGCCTGGATGGTCCGGGACAGGAATGAAAAACTGTTTTTT
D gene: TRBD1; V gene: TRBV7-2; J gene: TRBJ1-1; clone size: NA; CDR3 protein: CASSLEGTGAGVNTEAFF; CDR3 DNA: TGTGCCAGCAGCTTAGAGGGGACAGGGGCTGGAGTGAACACTGAAGCTTTCTTT
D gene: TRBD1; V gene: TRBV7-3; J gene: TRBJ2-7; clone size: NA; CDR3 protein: CASSSTGNYEQYF; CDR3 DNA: TGTGCCAGCAGCTCGACAGGGAACTACGAGCAGTACTTC
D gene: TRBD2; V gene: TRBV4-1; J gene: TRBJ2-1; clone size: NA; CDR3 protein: CASSQVIAGAASNEQFF; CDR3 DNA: TGCGCCAGCAGCCAAGTAATAGCGGGCGCGGCTAGCAATGAGCAGTTCTTC
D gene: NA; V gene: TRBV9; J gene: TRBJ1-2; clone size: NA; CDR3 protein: CASSLRRGCSPF; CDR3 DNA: TGTGCCAGCAGCTTAAGGAGGGGGTGTTCCCCCTTC
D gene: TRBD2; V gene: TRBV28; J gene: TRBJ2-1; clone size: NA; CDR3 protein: CASSSPGGPTPEQFF; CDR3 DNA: TGTGCCAGCAGTTCTCCGGGAGGGCCAACTCCTGAGCAGTTCTTC
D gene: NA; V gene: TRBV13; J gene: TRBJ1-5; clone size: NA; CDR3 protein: CASSLGTEGMPQHF; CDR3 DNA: TGTGCCAGCAGCTTAGGTACAGAGGGGATGCCCCAGCATTTT
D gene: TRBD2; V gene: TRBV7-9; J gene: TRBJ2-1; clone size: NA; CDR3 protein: CASSLASAGVSHEQFF; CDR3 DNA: TGTGCCAGCAGCTTAGCGTCAGCGGGAGTATCCCATGAGCAGTTCTTC
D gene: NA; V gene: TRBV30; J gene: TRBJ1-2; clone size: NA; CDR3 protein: CAWTGDSEGGYTF; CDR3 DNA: TGTGCCTGGACCGGTGATTCGGAGGGAGGCTACACCTTC
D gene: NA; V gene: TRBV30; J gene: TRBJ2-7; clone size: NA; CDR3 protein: CAWSVAGTTYEQYF; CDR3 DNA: TGTGCCTGGAGTGTGGCAGGAACTACCTACGAGCAGTACTTC
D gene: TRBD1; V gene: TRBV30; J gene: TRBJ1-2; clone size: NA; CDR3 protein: CAWSGRQGAGYGYTF; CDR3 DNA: TGTGCCTGGAGTGGTAGACAGGGGGCTGGCTATGGCTACACCTTC
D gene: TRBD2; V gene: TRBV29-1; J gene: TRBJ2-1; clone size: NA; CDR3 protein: CSMPGTSYNEQFF; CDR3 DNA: TGCAGCATGCCCGGGACTAGCTATAATGAGCAGTTCTTC
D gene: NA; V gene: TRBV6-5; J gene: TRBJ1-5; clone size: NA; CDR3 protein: CASSYSGGPQHF; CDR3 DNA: TGTGCCAGCAGTTACTCAGGAGGGCCCCAGCATTTT
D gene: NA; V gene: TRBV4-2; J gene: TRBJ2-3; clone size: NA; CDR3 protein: CASSQGSGGERLDTQYF; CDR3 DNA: TGTGCCAGCAGCCAAGGTTCTGGCGGGGAGCGATTGGATACGCAGTATTTT
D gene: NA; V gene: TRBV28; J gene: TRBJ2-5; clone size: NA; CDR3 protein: CASSLSGLGETQYF; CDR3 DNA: TGTGCCAGCAGTTTATCAGGGTTAGGAGAGACCCAGTACTTC
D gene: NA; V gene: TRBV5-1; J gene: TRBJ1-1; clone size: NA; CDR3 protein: CASSLEGRTEAFF; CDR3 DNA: TGCGCCAGCAGCTTGGAGGGGCGCACAGAAGCTTTCTTT
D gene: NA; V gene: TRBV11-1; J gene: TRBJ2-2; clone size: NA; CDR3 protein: CASNDPRGNTGELFF; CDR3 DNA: TGTGCCAGCAACGACCCACGGGGGAACACCGGGGAGCTGTTTTTT
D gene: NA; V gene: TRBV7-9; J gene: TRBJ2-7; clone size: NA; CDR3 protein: CASSLQGPAYEQYF; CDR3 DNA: TGTGCCAGCAGCTTACAGGGGCCTGCCTACGAGCAGTACTTC
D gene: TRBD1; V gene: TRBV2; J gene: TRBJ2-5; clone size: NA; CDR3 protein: CASSELRTGGRETQYF; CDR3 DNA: TGTGCCAGCAGTGAACTTAGGACAGGGGGCCGAGAGACCCAGTACTTC
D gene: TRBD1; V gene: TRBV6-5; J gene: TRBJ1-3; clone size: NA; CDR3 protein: CASSARDSLRNTIYF; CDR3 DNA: TGTGCCAGCAGTGCCAGGGACAGCCTAAGAAACACCATATATTTT
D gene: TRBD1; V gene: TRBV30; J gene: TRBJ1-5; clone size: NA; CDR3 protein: CAWSSQRGYRGSSNQPQHF; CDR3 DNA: TGTGCCTGGAGTTCCCAGAGGGGTTACAGGGGGAGTAGCAATCAGCCCCAGCATTTT
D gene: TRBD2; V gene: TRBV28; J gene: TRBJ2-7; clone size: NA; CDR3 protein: CASSLPVAGGNYEQYF; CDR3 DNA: TGTGCCAGCAGTTTACCCGTAGCGGGAGGGAACTACGAGCAGTACTTC
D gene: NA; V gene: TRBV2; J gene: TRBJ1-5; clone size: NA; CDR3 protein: CASSVGGRYNQPQHF; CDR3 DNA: TGTGCCAGCAGTGTGGGGGGAAGGTACAATCAGCCCCAGCATTTT
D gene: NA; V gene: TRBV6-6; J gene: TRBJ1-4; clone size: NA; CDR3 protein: CASRPSRITNEKLFF; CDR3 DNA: TGTGCCAGCAGACCATCCAGGATCACTAATGAAAAACTGTTTTTT
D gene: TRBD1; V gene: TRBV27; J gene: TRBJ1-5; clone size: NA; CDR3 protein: CASRQGNQPQHF; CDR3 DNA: TGTGCCAGCAGACAGGGGAATCAGCCCCAGCATTTT
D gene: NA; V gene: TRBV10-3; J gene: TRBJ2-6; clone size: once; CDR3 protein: CAISSEEEGVGANVLTF; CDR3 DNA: TGTGCCATCAGTTCCGAGGAGGAGGGAGTTGGGGCCAACGTCCTGACTTTC
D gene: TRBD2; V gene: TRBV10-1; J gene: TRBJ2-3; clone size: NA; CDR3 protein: CASSLSLAGTSPDTQYF; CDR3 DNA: TGCGCCAGCAGCCTGTCTCTAGCGGGAACTTCGCCAGATACGCAGTATTTT
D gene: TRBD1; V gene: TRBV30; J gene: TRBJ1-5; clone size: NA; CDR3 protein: CAWSVVLGTGSSNQPQHF; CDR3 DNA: TGTGCCTGGAGTGTCGTCTTAGGGACAGGGAGTAGCAATCAGCCCCAGCATTTT
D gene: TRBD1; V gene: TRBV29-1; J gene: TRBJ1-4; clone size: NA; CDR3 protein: CSVVGTANEKLFF; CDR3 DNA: TGCAGCGTTGTGGGGACAGCTAATGAAAAACTGTTTTTT
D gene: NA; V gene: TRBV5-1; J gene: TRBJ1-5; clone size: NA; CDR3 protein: CASSFGGSSNQPQHF; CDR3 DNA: TGCGCCAGCAGCTTTGGCGGGAGCAGCAATCAGCCCCAGCATTTT
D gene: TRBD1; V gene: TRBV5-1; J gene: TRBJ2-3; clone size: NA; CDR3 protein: CASSRDRDTDTQYF; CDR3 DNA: TGCGCCAGCAGCAGGGACAGGGACACAGATACGCAGTATTTT
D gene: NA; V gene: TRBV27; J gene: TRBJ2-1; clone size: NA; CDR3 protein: CASSPGAGPYNEQFF; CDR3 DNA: TGTGCCAGCAGTCCGGGAGCAGGTCCCTACAATGAGCAGTTCTTC
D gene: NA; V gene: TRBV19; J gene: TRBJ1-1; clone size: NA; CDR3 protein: CASSTPGEGTEAFF; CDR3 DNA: TGTGCCAGTAGTACCCCAGGGGAAGGTACTGAAGCTTTCTTT
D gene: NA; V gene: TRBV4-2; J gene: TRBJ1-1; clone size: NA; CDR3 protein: CASSPYLGTEAFF; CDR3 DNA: TGTGCCAGCAGCCCTTATTTGGGGACTGAAGCTTTCTTT
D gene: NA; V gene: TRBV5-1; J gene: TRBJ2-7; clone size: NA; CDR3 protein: CASSFGTAYEQYF; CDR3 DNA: TGCGCCAGCAGCTTCGGTACAGCGTACGAGCAGTACTTC
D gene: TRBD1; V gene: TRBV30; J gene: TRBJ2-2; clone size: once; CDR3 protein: CAWSPGQGAAGELFF; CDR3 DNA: TGTGCCTGGAGTCCGGGACAGGGGGCGGCCGGGGAGCTGTTTTTT
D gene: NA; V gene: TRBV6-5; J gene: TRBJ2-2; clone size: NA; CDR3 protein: CASRGGRGNTGELFF; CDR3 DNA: TGTGCCAGCAGAGGCGGACGCGGTAACACCGGGGAGCTGTTTTTT
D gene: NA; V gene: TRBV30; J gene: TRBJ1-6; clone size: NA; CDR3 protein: CAWSVRQGRNSPLHF; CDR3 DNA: TGTGCCTGGAGTGTACGCCAGGGGAGGAATTCACCCCTCCACTTT
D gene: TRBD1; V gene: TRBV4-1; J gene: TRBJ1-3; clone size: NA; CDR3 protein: CASSQNTQGGRNTIYF; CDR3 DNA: TGCGCCAGCAGCCAAAATACCCAAGGGGGCAGAAACACCATATATTTT
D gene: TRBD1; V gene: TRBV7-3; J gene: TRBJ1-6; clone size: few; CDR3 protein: CASSLVGTDNSPLHF; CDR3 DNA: TGTGCCAGCAGCTTAGTTGGGACAGACAATTCACCCCTCCACTTT
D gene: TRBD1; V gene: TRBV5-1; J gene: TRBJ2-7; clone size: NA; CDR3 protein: CASSLRQGREQYF; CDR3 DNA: TGCGCCAGCAGCTTGCGACAGGGGAGAGAGCAGTACTTC
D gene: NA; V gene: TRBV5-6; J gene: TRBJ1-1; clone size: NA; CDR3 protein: CASSLVGRVDTEAFF; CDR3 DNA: TGTGCCAGCAGCTTGGTCGGGCGCGTGGACACTGAAGCTTTCTTT
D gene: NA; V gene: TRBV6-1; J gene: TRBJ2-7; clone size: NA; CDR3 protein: CASSEPYEQYF; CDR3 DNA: TGTGCCAGCAGTGAACCATACGAGCAGTACTTC
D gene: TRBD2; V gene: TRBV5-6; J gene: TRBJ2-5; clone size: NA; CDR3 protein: CASSLALAGQETQYF; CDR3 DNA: TGTGCCAGCAGCTTGGCCTTAGCGGGACAAGAGACCCAGTACTTC
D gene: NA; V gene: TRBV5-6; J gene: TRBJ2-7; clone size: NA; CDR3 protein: CASSFRDPPYEQYF; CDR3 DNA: TGTGCCAGCAGCTTCCGGGACCCACCCTACGAGCAGTACTTC
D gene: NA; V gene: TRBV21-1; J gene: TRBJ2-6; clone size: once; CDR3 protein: CARRTVCTGANVLTF; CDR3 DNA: TGTGCCAGACGGACAGTCTGCACTGGGGCCAACGTCCTGACTTTC
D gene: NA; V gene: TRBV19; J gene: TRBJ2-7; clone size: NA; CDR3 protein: CASSIVGSSYEQYF; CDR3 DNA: TGTGCCAGTAGTATTGTGGGATCGTCCTACGAGCAGTACTTC
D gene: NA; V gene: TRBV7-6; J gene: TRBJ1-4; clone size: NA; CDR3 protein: CASSLAAEAGWEKLFF; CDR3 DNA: TGTGCCAGCAGCTTAGCGGCGGAGGCAGGGTGGGAAAAACTGTTTTTT
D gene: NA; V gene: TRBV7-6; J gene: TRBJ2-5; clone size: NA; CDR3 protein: CASSWASGNQETQYF; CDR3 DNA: TGTGCCAGCAGCTGGGCGTCCGGTAACCAAGAGACCCAGTACTTC
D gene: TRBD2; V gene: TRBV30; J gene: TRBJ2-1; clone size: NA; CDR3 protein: CAWSPGAGLSYNEQFF; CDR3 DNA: TGTGCCTGGAGTCCCGGAGCGGGATTATCCTACAATGAGCAGTTCTTC
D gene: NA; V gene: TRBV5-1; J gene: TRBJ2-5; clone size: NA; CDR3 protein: CASSYGSQETQYF; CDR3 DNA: TGCGCCAGCAGCTACGGTAGTCAAGAGACCCAGTACTTC
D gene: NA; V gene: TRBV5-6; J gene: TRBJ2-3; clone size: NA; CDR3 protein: CASSAQPGLSTDTQYF; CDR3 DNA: TGTGCCAGCAGCGCCCAACCGGGACTGAGCACAGATACGCAGTATTTT
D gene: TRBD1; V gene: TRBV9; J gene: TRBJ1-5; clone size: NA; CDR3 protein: CASSPGTGGEPQHF; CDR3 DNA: TGTGCCAGCAGCCCCGGGACAGGGGGCGAGCCCCAGCATTTT
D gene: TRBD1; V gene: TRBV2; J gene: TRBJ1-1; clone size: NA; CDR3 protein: CASSERGQLNTEAFF; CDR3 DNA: TGTGCCAGCAGTGAACGGGGACAGTTGAACACTGAAGCTTTCTTT
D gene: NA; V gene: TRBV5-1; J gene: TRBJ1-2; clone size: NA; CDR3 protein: CASSDTGLDYGYTF; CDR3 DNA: TGCGCCAGCAGCGATACAGGGCTGGACTATGGCTACACCTTC